One sample yielded the 31 T cell receptor beta chains listed below, sequenced in a study of resident and recirculating memory T cells in vitiligo (dated by TCRdb to the late 2010s). Libraries were made using the immunoSEQ multiplex PCR assay. TCRdb carries this immuneACCESS record with in-frame sequences only. Its versions omit some clonotypes, under half of them owing to an unresolved V gene in the studies checked, with the rest unexplained. The sample records 40,000 to 50,000 clones, approximately 91% of which are singletons. Roughly 5% of the sample comes from the top ten. The sample was blood. The receptors derive from a male donor with vitiligo.

The chain uses TRBV5-4 and TRBJ2-2; D unclear. Trimming took off 1 base at V and 1 base at J, with 8 bases between the two ends. Germline lookup yields CDR1 SGHNT and CDR2 YYREEE (reference sequence). The CDR3 has 15 residues. The CDR3 loop reads CASSLFAMNTGELFF. The CDR3, as DNA: TGTGCCAGCAGCTTGTTCGCTATGAACACCGGGGAGCTGTTTTTT.

This clone appeared once. The chain combines TRBV5-4 with TRBJ2-7, with D possibly being TRBD1 (5 bases). The germline gives CDR1 SGHNT, CDR2 YYREEE (reference sequence). The CDR3 sequence is 14 residues long. V gave up 2 bases and J gave up 3 bases, with 12 bases separating them. CDR3 loop: CASSFSDSIYEQYF. As DNA, the CDR3 is TGTGCCAGCAGCTTTTCCGACAGTATCTACGAGCAGTACTTC.

The rearrangement links TRBV6-6 to TRBJ1-4; D is uncertain. The germline V gene has CDR1 MNHNY and CDR2 SVGAGI (reference sequence). The V and J ends lost 6 bases and 4 bases respectively, with 3 bases between them. The CDR3 spans 11 residues. CDR3 nucleotides: TGTGCCAGCAGCCATAATGAAAAACTGTTTTTT. Translation gives CASSHNEKLFF.

The chain combines TRBV10-3 with TRBJ2-5; 10 nucleotides line up with TRBD1. This CDR3 is built from 15 residues. V lost 6 bases and J lost 5; bases outside the gene matches: 9. The germline V gene has CDR1 ENHRY and CDR2 SYGVKD. Written as DNA, the CDR3 is TGTGCCATCAGGGGTAGTGGGACAGGGGAGGAGACCCAGTACTTC. Translated: CAIRGSGTGEETQYF.

The chain employs TRBV4-3 and TRBJ1-1, with D tentatively TRBD1 (5 bases). V dropped 1 base and J dropped 3 bases, with 15 bases sitting between them. This CDR3 is built from 16 residues. In germline, CDR1 is LGHNA, CDR2 YSLEER. CDR3 amino acids: CASSQGAGWGDTEAFF. Here the CDR3 DNA reads TGCGCCAGCAGCCAAGGGGCAGGGTGGGGGGACACTGAAGCTTTCTTT.

The rearrangement joins TRBV11-3 to TRBJ2-1, with 9 bases lining up with TRBD2. The CDR3 consists of 16 residues. The germline CDR1 and CDR2 sequences are SGHNT and YENEEA. Trimming at V came to 5 bases and at J to 5 bases, leaving 10 bases not matched to a gene. CDR3 nucleotides: TGTGCCAGCAGCCCCCGATCGGGCGGGGGGGACAATGAGCAGTTCTTC. It translates to CASSPRSGGGDNEQFF.

The genes are TRBV11-2 and TRBJ2-2, with 7 bases matching TRBD2. Germline V gives CDR1 SGHAT, CDR2 FQNNGV. Trimming removed 5 bases from V and 7 bases from J; junction bases left unmatched: 10. This CDR3 has 15 residues. CDR3 sequence (DNA): TGTGCCAGCAGCCCTACCCGGGGGGAGGGCGGGGAGCTGTTTTTT. Protein: CASSPTRGEGGELFF.

The chain is built from TRBV5-1 and TRBJ2-3; D is uncertain. The CDR3 consists of 14 residues. Trimming removed 0 bases from V and 2 bases from J, with 7 bases in between. Germline CDR1 SGHRS, CDR2 YFSETQ. CDR3 protein: CASSLARSTDTQYF. CDR3 coding DNA: TGCGCCAGCAGCTTGGCGCGGTCCACAGATACGCAGTATTTT. Looking up the rest from reference TRBV5-1 and TRBJ2-3 gives the full variable domain: KAGVTQTPRYLIKTRGQQVTLSCSPISGHRSVSWYQQTPGQGLQFLFEYFSETQRNKGNFPGRFSGRQFSNSRSEMNVSTLELGDSALYLCASSLARSTDTQYFGPGTRLTVL.

The chain uses TRBV4-1 and TRBJ1-2; tentative D call: TRBD1 (6 bases). V dropped 0 bases and J dropped 6 bases, with 11 bases sitting between them. There are 14 residues in the CDR3. The V gene's germline CDR1 is MGHRA and CDR2 YSYEKL. In nucleotides, the CDR3 is TGCGCCAGCAGCCAAGAGAACAGGGTAGATGGCTACACCTTC. It is translated as CASSQENRVDGYTF.

The rearrangement uses TRBV2 and TRBJ2-3; 7 bases are shared with TRBD2. This CDR3 comprises 14 residues. The germline gives CDR1 SNHLY, CDR2 FYNNEI. Trimming at V came to 3 bases and at J to 9 bases, leaving 9 bases not matched to a gene. CDR3 sequence: CASSEIAGPGTQYF. The DNA for the CDR3 is TGTGCCAGCAGTGAGATAGCGGGCCCCGGGACGCAGTATTTT.

The chain is built from TRBV29-1 and TRBJ2-1; D is perhaps TRBD2 (6 bases). Per germline, CDR1 SQVTM and CDR2 ANQGSEA. The V end was cut by 1 base, the J end by 5 bases, with 15 bases between. The CDR3 has 15 residues. The CDR3 DNA sequence: TGCAGCGTTGAAGTGACCGGGACTGGAAACAATGAGCAGTTCTTC. The encoded protein is CSVEVTGTGNNEQFF.

The genes are TRBV5-4 and TRBJ2-5; D not certain. This CDR3 region has 15 residues. CDR1 is SGHNT and CDR2 is YYREEE in the germline V gene (reference sequence). V lost 2 bases and J lost 0, with 11 bases in between. The CDR3 region is CASSFGVAYQETQYF. The CDR3, as DNA: TGTGCCAGCAGCTTTGGAGTAGCCTACCAAGAGACCCAGTACTTC.

The chain combines TRBV15 with TRBJ2-6, with D unclear. V gave up 1 base and J gave up 1 base, with 5 bases separating them. The CDR3 loop spans 15 amino acids. Germline CDR1 LNHNV, CDR2 YYDKDF (reference sequence). The CDR3 region is CATSRASSGANVLTF. In DNA, the CDR3 is TGTGCCACCAGCAGAGCATCATCTGGGGCCAACGTCCTGACTTTC.

This clone is medium-sized. This chain uses TRBV6-4 with TRBJ2-1, with 8 bases aligning to TRBD2. This CDR3 contains 15 residues. The trim removed 4 bases at V and 8 bases at J, leaving 10 bases unmatched. Germline loops: CDR1 MRHNA, CDR2 SNTAGT. In DNA form, the CDR3 reads TGTGCCAGCAGTGCCCAAAGCGGGGGTGGGGATGAGCAGTTCTTC. Encoded protein: CASSAQSGGGDEQFF.

The chain combines TRBV6-5 with TRBJ2-2; 7 bases line up with TRBD1. CDR1 MNHEY and CDR2 SVGAGI come from the germline V gene. This CDR3 is 13 amino acids long. V lost 6 bases and J lost 8; bases outside the gene matches: 6. As DNA, the CDR3 is TGTGCCAGCAGGCCAGGGGGTGGAGGGGAGCTGTTTTTT. This codes for CASRPGGGGELFF.

The chain joins TRBV11-1 to TRBJ2-5; 10 positions agree with TRBD1. The CDR3 loop spans 15 amino acids. Germline V gene sequence: CDR1 SGHAT, CDR2 FQDESV (reference sequence). The V segment lost 2 bases and the J segment 3 bases; nucleotides outside the gene matches: 3. CDR3 residues: CASSLRTGGEETQYF. The DNA for the CDR3 is TGTGCCAGCAGCTTAAGGACAGGGGGGGAAGAGACCCAGTACTTC.

The chain uses TRBV5-4 and TRBJ1-2; TRBD1 matches at 7 bases. Germline trimming cut 0 bases from V and 4 bases from J; bases unmatched to any gene: 3. This CDR3 spans 14 amino acids. Per the germline V gene, CDR1 is SGHNT and CDR2 is YYREEE (reference sequence). The CDR3 DNA follows: TGTGCCAGCAGCTTGGCAGGGGGTGCCTATGGCTACACCTTC. It specifies CASSLAGGAYGYTF.

This sequence joins TRBV18 and TRBJ1-1; D may be TRBD1 (6 bases). The CDR3 sequence is 16 residues long. Trimming took off 2 bases at V and 4 bases at J, with 17 bases between the two ends. Germline CDR1 and CDR2: KGHSH and LQKENI. The CDR3 nucleotides read TGTGCCAGCTCACCAGGTCCAGGGGAGAGATTCACTGAAGCTTTCTTT. It codes for CASSPGPGERFTEAFF.

The chain recombines TRBV5-4 with TRBJ1-6, with TRBD1 identical over 11 bases. CDR3 length equals 14 residues. V lost 4 bases, J lost 8 bases, and 2 bases stayed unmatched. Germline V CDR1 and CDR2: SGHNT, YYREEE (reference sequence). CDR3 DNA: TGTGCCAGCAGCCGGGGACAGGGGGATTCACCCCTCCACTTT. This gives the protein CASSRGQGDSPLHF.

The chain is built from TRBV7-2 and TRBJ2-3, with 10 nucleotides matching TRBD1. The germline V gene has CDR1 SGHTA and CDR2 FQGNSA. Unmatched junction bases numbered 7, after V lost 5 bases and J lost 5 bases. This CDR3 contains 15 residues. DNA for the CDR3: TGTGCCAGCAGCGGGACAGGGGCCGTGGGAGATACGCAGTATTTT. This encodes CASSGTGAVGDTQYF.

The V and J genes are TRBV4-3 and TRBJ1-2; the D is unclear. Germline V gene data show CDR1 as LGHNA and CDR2 as YSLEER. The V end was cut by 1 base, the J end by 0 bases, with 6 bases between. The CDR3 consists of 14 residues. CDR3 sequence: CASSQAGANYGYTF. The CDR3 DNA reads TGCGCCAGCAGCCAAGCAGGTGCTAACTATGGCTACACCTTC.

This clone has a single count. The chain links TRBV23-1 to TRBJ1-1; D perhaps matches TRBD1 (5 bases). TRBV23-1 is an ORF for which the function is uncertain. This CDR3 region has 14 residues. V gave up 3 bases and J gave up 0 bases, with 8 bases separating them. CDR3 sequence: CASSQEGMNTEAFF. For the CDR3, the DNA is TGCGCCAGCAGTCAGGAGGGGATGAACACTGAAGCTTTCTTT.

The J gene is TRBJ2-7, the V gene TRBV7-9, with D perhaps TRBD2 (6 bases). Germline V lookup: CDR1 SEHNR, CDR2 FQNEAQ (reference sequence). CDR3 length: 14 residues. Trimming left V 1 base short and J 0 bases short, with 7 bases between. This CDR3 reads CASSLGDFSYEQYF. CDR3 nucleotides: TGTGCCAGCAGCTTAGGGGACTTCTCCTACGAGCAGTACTTC.

The chain joins TRBV4-3 to TRBJ2-5; TRBD1 matches 7 bases. V shed 4 bases, J shed 3 bases, and the junction held 8 bases outside the gene matches. CDR1 LGHNA and CDR2 YSLEER come from the germline V gene. The CDR3 extends over 15 amino acids. This CDR3 is CASSPRTGGKETQYF. The CDR3 DNA reads TGCGCCAGCAGCCCTAGGACAGGCGGAAAAGAGACCCAGTACTTC.

This clone came up a few times. The rearrangement joins TRBV6-6 to TRBJ1-4; TRBD1 is a possible D gene (6 bases). The CDR3 sequence is 16 residues long. CDR1 MNHNY and CDR2 SVGAGI come from the germline V gene (reference sequence). V shed 6 bases and J shed 7 bases, with 21 bases lying between them. The CDR3 DNA is TGTGCCAGCAGCCCACCCGTGGCAGGGGTTGGTGAAAAACTGTTTTTT. It is translated as CASSPPVAGVGEKLFF.

The chain recombines TRBV27 with TRBJ1-1; possible D gene TRBD1, 6 bases. Deletions cut 2 bases from V and 2 bases from J, with 15 bases between. The CDR3 has 16 residues. The germline gives CDR1 MNHEY, CDR2 SMNVEV (reference sequence). The chain's CDR3 is CASSLIPGDPNTEAFF. For the CDR3, the DNA is TGTGCCAGCAGTTTAATTCCAGGGGACCCTAACACTGAAGCTTTCTTT.

The chain carries TRBV28 and TRBJ2-7; 8 bases match TRBD2. Trimming took 6 bases from V and 11 from J; bases not matched to a gene: 15. The length of the CDR3 is 14 residues. CDR1 MDHEN and CDR2 SYDVKM come from the germline V gene. The CDR3: CASRDPGLDILEYF. The CDR3 region has the DNA TGTGCCAGCAGGGACCCGGGACTAGATATTTTGGAGTACTTC.

The chain carries TRBV21-1 and TRBJ2-7; the table's D call TRBD1 went unverified against the DNA. TRBV21-1 is described as a pseudogene. The CDR3 has 16 residues. CDR3 sequence (DNA): TGTGCCAGCAGCAAAGTAGGGAGGACAGGGAGAGACGAGCAGTACTTC. This gives the protein CASSKVGRTGRDEQYF.

The J gene is TRBJ1-1, the V gene TRBV5-1; no reliable D call. The CDR3 spans 15 residues. The ends were cut back, 2 bases at V and 1 base at J, with 12 bases in the middle. The V gene's germline CDR1 is SGHRS and CDR2 YFSETQ. The CDR3 region is CASSFNGEGNTEAFF. CDR3 nucleotide sequence: TGCGCCAGCAGCTTTAATGGCGAGGGGAACACTGAAGCTTTCTTT.

The chain couples TRBV10-3 to TRBJ2-1; the D gene is possibly TRBD2 (5 bases). The germline V gene has CDR1 ENHRY and CDR2 SYGVKD. CDR3 size: 14 residues. The germline V and J ends were trimmed by 5 bases and 8 bases, with 16 bases remaining between them. This CDR3 is CAISLGGGIDEQFF. The DNA of the CDR3 is TGTGCCATCAGTTTAGGTGGAGGTATCGATGAGCAGTTCTTC.

V gene TRBV7-2 combines with J gene TRBJ1-2, with D perhaps TRBD1 (6 bases). The germline gives CDR1 SGHTA, CDR2 FQGNSA. CDR3 size: 15 residues. Trimming cost V 5 bases and J 4 bases, with 17 bases left between them. The CDR3 nucleotides read TGTGCCAGCAGCCCACTAGGGGGTATGGGCTATGGCTACACCTTC. Translation: CASSPLGGMGYGYTF. Filled out from reference TRBV7-2 and TRBJ1-2, the complete variable domain reads GAGVSQSPSNKVTEKGKDVELRCDPISGHTALYWYRQSLGQGLEFLIYFQGNSAPDKSGLPSDRFSAERTGGSVSTLTIQRTQQEDSAVYLCASSPLGGMGYGYTFGSGTRLTVV.